A selection of T cell receptor beta chains follows, all from one sample in a study of cytomegalovirus exposure and HLA in healthy donors. Repertoires were generated with immunoSEQ multiplex PCR, while TCRdb's copy carries only in-frame clones and drops some. The sample lists 110,000 to 150,000 clones; around 80% were seen once. Material for sequencing was PBMCs. The receptors originated from a boy between 2 and 10 years old in good health and CMV-seronegative. CDR3s include the opening cysteine and the closing phenylalanine or tryptophan. A D gene is named only where the DNA matches it firmly. The size field is filled for only some rows; it gives once, few, many or a size class.

CDR3: CASSYGTSGGVLSYNEQFF; DNA: TGTGCCAGCAGTTATGGGACTAGCGGGGGGGTGTTGTCCTACAATGAGCAGTTCTTC; size: .; D: TRBD2; J: TRBJ2-1; V: TRBV28
CDR3: CAISDREANTEAFF; DNA: TGTGCCATCAGTGATCGCGAGGCGAACACTGAAGCTTTCTTT; size: few; D: .; J: TRBJ1-1; V: TRBV10-3
CDR3: CASSPKEGTGWTEAFF; DNA: TGTGCCAGCTCACCTAAGGAAGGAACAGGATGGACTGAAGCTTTCTTT; size: .; D: .; J: TRBJ1-1; V: TRBV18
CDR3: CASRKAQAGAKNIQYF; DNA: TGTGCCAGCAGGAAAGCTCAAGCGGGAGCCAAAAACATTCAGTACTTC; size: .; D: .; J: TRBJ2-4; V: TRBV28
CDR3: CASSQSIGDQPQHF; DNA: TGCGCCAGCAGTCAATCGATAGGGGATCAGCCCCAGCATTTT; size: .; D: .; J: TRBJ1-5; V: TRBV23-1
CDR3: CASSPYGTQGYTF; DNA: TGTGCCAGCAGCCCGTACGGGACACAGGGCTACACCTTC; size: .; D: .; J: TRBJ1-2; V: TRBV11-2
CDR3: CASSFYGGEQYF; DNA: TGTGCCAGCAGTTTTTACGGGGGAGAGCAGTACTTC; size: .; D: .; J: TRBJ2-7; V: TRBV27
CDR3: CASSLGQINSPLHF; DNA: TGTGCCAGCAGCTTAGGACAAATAAATTCACCCCTCCACTTT; size: few; D: .; J: TRBJ1-6; V: TRBV11-2
CDR3: CASSVRLKGETQYF; DNA: TGCGCCAGCAGCGTCCGGCTGAAGGGGGAGACCCAGTACTTC; size: .; D: .; J: TRBJ2-5; V: TRBV5-1
CDR3: CASSYGQGKGYGYTF; DNA: TGTGCCAGCAGTTACGGGCAGGGAAAAGGCTATGGCTACACCTTC; size: .; D: .; J: TRBJ1-2; V: TRBV6-5
CDR3: CASSWTVTGELFF; DNA: TGCGCCAGCAGCTGGACAGTCACCGGGGAGCTGTTTTTT; size: .; D: .; J: TRBJ2-2; V: TRBV5-1
CDR3: CSVGGGSNQPQHF; DNA: TGCAGCGTTGGGGGGGGTAGCAATCAGCCCCAGCATTTT; size: .; D: .; J: TRBJ1-5; V: TRBV29-1
CDR3: CASSINAGPNTEAFF; DNA: TGTGCCAGTAGTATAAACGCGGGACCGAACACTGAAGCTTTCTTT; size: .; D: .; J: TRBJ1-1; V: TRBV19
CDR3: CASSPSGLAVTGELFF; DNA: TGTGCCAGCAGCCCCTCAGGACTAGCGGTGACCGGGGAGCTGTTTTTT; size: .; D: TRBD2; J: TRBJ2-2; V: TRBV9
CDR3: CASSPDRGGKYEQYF; DNA: TGTGCCAGCAGCCCAGACAGGGGCGGTAAATACGAGCAGTACTTC; size: .; D: TRBD1; J: TRBJ2-7; V: TRBV5-6
CDR3: CASSPWDREVGYTF; DNA: TGTGCCAGCAGCCCTTGGGACAGGGAGGTGGGCTACACCTTC; size: .; D: TRBD1; J: TRBJ1-2; V: TRBV7-9
CDR3: CAWSQLLSEGQPQHF; DNA: TGTGCCTGGAGTCAGCTCCTATCTGAGGGTCAGCCCCAGCATTTT; size: few; D: .; J: TRBJ1-5; V: TRBV30
CDR3: CASSLDRDSPLHF; DNA: TGTGCCAGCAGCTTGGACAGGGATTCACCCCTCCACTTT; size: .; D: .; J: TRBJ1-6; V: TRBV5-4
CDR3: CASSVPGTGDYNEQFF; DNA: TGTGCCAGCAGCGTTCCCGGGACAGGGGACTACAATGAGCAGTTCTTC; size: .; D: TRBD1; J: TRBJ2-1; V: TRBV7-9
CDR3: CASSFRPDRARTGELFF; DNA: TGTGCCAGCAGTTTCCGGCCTGACAGGGCTCGCACCGGGGAGCTGTTTTTT; size: .; D: TRBD1; J: TRBJ2-2; V: TRBV28
CDR3: CASSQTRDRAGNTIYF; DNA: TGCGCCAGCAGCCAGACCCGGGACAGGGCTGGAAACACCATATATTTT; size: .; D: TRBD1; J: TRBJ1-3; V: TRBV4-1
CDR3: CASSKEGISEQFF; DNA: TGTGCCAGCAGTAAGGAGGGTATTAGTGAGCAGTTCTTC; size: .; D: .; J: TRBJ2-1; V: TRBV2